The 32 T cell receptor beta chains below all came from one sample that was sequenced in a study of blood T cell repertoires in COVID-19. The method was immunoSEQ multiplex PCR; TCRdb's version includes in-frame clones alone and lacks a portion of them. The sample contains approximately 250,000 clones, approximately 86% of which appear only once. The sample consisted of peripheral blood. These receptors were collected from a woman between 65 and 79 years old with COVID-19, enrolled during active disease.

V usage is TRBV5-4 and J usage is TRBJ2-3; the D gene is possibly TRBD2 (6 bases). CDR1 SGHNT and CDR2 YYREEE come from the germline V gene (reference sequence). This CDR3 has 15 amino acids. Trimming left V 4 bases short and J 2 bases short, with 14 bases between. The CDR3 DNA sequence: TGTGCCAGCAGCCCCCAGGGACTTCTCACAGATACGCAGTATTTT. Translated: CASSPQGLLTDTQYF.

This clone was counted a few times. The rearrangement links TRBV9 to TRBJ2-3; the D gene is possibly TRBD1 (5 bases). Trimming removed 4 bases from V and 4 bases from J, with 13 bases in between. Germline V CDR1 and CDR2: SGDLS, YYNGEE. The length of the CDR3 is 14 residues. In nucleotides, the CDR3 is TGTGCCAGCAGCCCCTCGTTAGGGGCAGATACGCAGTATTTT. It yields the protein CASSPSLGADTQYF.

J is TRBJ1-3 and V is TRBV7-2; the match to TRBD1 covers 10 bases. Germline V gene data show CDR1 as SGHTA and CDR2 as FQGNSA. V gave up 8 bases and J gave up 3 bases; unmatched junction bases: 4. This CDR3 has 14 residues. The CDR3 sequence is CASAWTGGGNTIYF. CDR3 coding DNA: TGTGCCAGCGCCTGGACAGGGGGTGGAAACACCATATATTTT.

The CDR3, as DNA: TGTGCCAGCAGCTTGGATTACAGGGTCACAGATACGCAGTATTTT. Amino acid sequence: CASSLDYRVTDTQYF. The rearrangement joins TRBV5-4 to TRBJ2-3, with a possible D match to TRBD1 (6 bases). V was cut by 0 bases and J by 2 bases, with 10 bases left in between. Germline assignment: CDR1 SGHNT and CDR2 YYREEE (reference sequence). The CDR3 has 15 amino acids.

The genes are TRBV9 and TRBJ2-3, with TRBD2 matching 11 bases. After removal of 3 bases from V and 4 bases from J, the junction contained 4 bases not matched to a gene. The CDR3 sequence is 15 residues long. Germline assignment: CDR1 SGDLS and CDR2 YYNGEE. The CDR3 reads CASSAPSGGSDTQYF. The CDR3 DNA sequence: TGTGCCAGCAGCGCGCCTAGCGGGGGGTCAGATACGCAGTATTTT.

V is TRBV28 and J is TRBJ2-3; D gene unclear. Germline values: CDR1 MDHEN, CDR2 SYDVKM. The CDR3 runs to 13 residues. Trimming removed 6 bases at V and 1 base at J, with 8 bases between. CDR3 sequence (DNA): TGTGCCAGCAGCCTGCAGGGCACAGATACGCAGTATTTT. Translating it yields CASSLQGTDTQYF.

The chain employs TRBV5-1 and TRBJ2-3; TRBD2 aligns across 7 bases. This CDR3 comprises 12 residues. Germline CDR1 SGHRS, CDR2 YFSETQ. Trimming removed 7 bases from V and 5 bases from J; junction bases left unmatched: 4. The CDR3 reads CASWTRRDTQYF. CDR3 bases: TGCGCCAGCTGGACTAGAAGAGATACGCAGTATTTT. Full variable domain (rest looked up from reference TRBV5-1 and TRBJ2-3): KAGVTQTPRYLIKTRGQQVTLSCSPISGHRSVSWYQQTPGQGLQFLFEYFSETQRNKGNFPGRFSGRQFSNSRSEMNVSTLELGDSALYLCASWTRRDTQYFGPGTRLTVL.

V gene TRBV19 combines with J gene TRBJ2-3, with 8 bases that match TRBD1. J lost 3 bases, V lost 5 bases, and 7 bases had no gene match. Germline V gene sequence: CDR1 LNHDA, CDR2 SQIVND (reference sequence). This CDR3 is built from 15 residues. In DNA form, the CDR3 reads TGTGCCAGTAGTGCATCAGGGGGCCGGACAGATACGCAGTATTTT. Amino acids: CASSASGGRTDTQYF. The variable domain in full, completed from reference TRBV19 and TRBJ2-3, reads DGGITQSPKYLFRKEGQNVTLSCEQNLNHDAMYWYRQDPGQGLRLIYYSQIVNDFQKGDIAEGYSVSREKKESFPLTVTSAQKNPTAFYLCASSASGGRTDTQYFGPGTRLTVL.

The V call is TRBV30, the J call TRBJ1-5, with 7 bases that match TRBD1. The CDR3 is 14 residues long. Germline CDR1 GTSNPN, CDR2 SVGIG (reference sequence). Germline trimming cut 2 bases from V and 5 bases from J; bases unmatched to any gene: 6. The CDR3 here is CAWSRETGHQPQHF. The CDR3 DNA reads TGTGCCTGGAGTAGGGAGACAGGGCATCAGCCCCAGCATTTT.

The chain has TRBV4-1 and TRBJ1-1; D remains ambiguous. The germline V and J ends were trimmed by 4 bases and 4 bases, with 10 bases remaining between them. The CDR3 extends over 13 amino acids. CDR1 MGHRA and CDR2 YSYEKL come from the germline V gene. CDR3 DNA sequence: TGCGCCAGCAGCCGGGAGTGGGGCACTGAAGCTTTCTTT. Amino acid sequence: CASSREWGTEAFF.

The rearrangement uses TRBV6-5 and TRBJ2-1; TRBD1 might be the D (7 bases). This CDR3 spans 15 amino acids. V gave up 6 bases and J gave up 1 base, with 13 bases separating them. CDR1 and CDR2 from the germline V gene are MNHEY and SVGAGI. The CDR3 here is CASSPPGGSYNEQFF. As DNA, the CDR3 is TGTGCCAGCAGCCCCCCAGGGGGGTCCTACAATGAGCAGTTCTTC.

This clone came up many times. This rearrangement joins TRBV28 to TRBJ1-1; TRBD1 matches at 9 bases. The germline V gene has CDR1 MDHEN and CDR2 SYDVKM. Unmatched junction bases numbered 13, after V lost 4 bases and J lost 1 base. The CDR3 has 18 residues. The CDR3 DNA sequence: TGTGCCAGCAGTTCGCCCGGGTTACAGGGGGCCGAGAACACTGAAGCTTTCTTT. As protein: CASSSPGLQGAENTEAFF. Drawing the rest from reference TRBV28 and TRBJ1-1, the complete variable domain is DVKVTQSSRYLVKRTGEKVFLECVQDMDHENMFWYRQDPGLGLRLIYFSYDVKMKEKGDIPEGYSVSREKKERFSLILESASTNQTSMYLCASSSPGLQGAENTEAFFGQGTRLTVV.

The genes are TRBV27 and TRBJ2-7; D possibly corresponds to TRBD2 (5 bases). Between the trimmed V and J ends, which lost 4 bases and 1 base, there was a span of 11 bases. Germline CDR1 reads MNHEY; CDR2 reads SMNVEV (reference sequence). CDR3 length equals 14 residues. DNA for the CDR3: TGTGCCAGCAGTTCATGGACTGGATCCTACGAGCAGTACTTC. Residues: CASSSWTGSYEQYF.

The chain is built from TRBV3-1 (or the pseudogene TRBV3-2) and TRBJ1-2, with TRBD1 as a possible D gene (5 bases). From germline, CDR1 is LGHDT and CDR2 YNNKEL (reference sequence). The CDR3 loop spans 15 amino acids. V lost 0 bases and J lost 8, with 16 bases in between. The CDR3 protein is CASSQDWGQAMGYTF. The CDR3 nucleotides are TGTGCCAGCAGCCAAGACTGGGGCCAGGCGATGGGCTACACCTTC.

This clone was recorded once. The genes are TRBV2 and TRBJ1-1, with D hard to call. The germline V gene encodes CDR1 SNHLY and CDR2 FYNNEI. Between the trimmed V and J ends, which lost 4 bases and 1 base, there was a span of 16 bases. The CDR3 is 16 amino acids. The CDR3 is CASSVSHQEGNTEAFF. For the CDR3, the DNA is TGTGCCAGCAGTGTGTCCCATCAAGAGGGGAACACTGAAGCTTTCTTT.

The chain is built from TRBV18 and TRBJ2-5, with D perhaps matching TRBD1 (6 bases). V shed 3 bases and J shed 1 base, with 15 bases lying between them. This CDR3 spans 16 amino acids. Germline CDR1 is KGHSH and CDR2 is LQKENI. The CDR3 loop is CASSPTRQAGQETQYF. CDR3 bases: TGTGCCAGCTCACCTACGCGACAGGCTGGCCAAGAGACCCAGTACTTC.

This sequence joins TRBV19 and TRBJ2-3; 7 bases line up with TRBD2. With V trimmed by 11 bases and J by 6 bases, 11 bases remained unmatched. Germline CDR1 reads LNHDA; CDR2 reads SQIVND (reference sequence). The CDR3 covers 13 residues. The CDR3 region is CAPSWGGGDTQYF. CDR3 DNA: TGTGCCCCTTCTTGGGGGGGAGGGGATACGCAGTATTTT. Filled out from reference TRBV19 and TRBJ2-3, the complete variable domain reads DGGITQSPKYLFRKEGQNVTLSCEQNLNHDAMYWYRQDPGQGLRLIYYSQIVNDFQKGDIAEGYSVSREKKESFPLTVTSAQKNPTAFYLCAPSWGGGDTQYFGPGTRLTVL.

This chain links TRBV6-1 with TRBJ1-6; D is unresolved. The CDR3 has 17 residues. The germline V gene encodes CDR1 MNHNS and CDR2 SASEGT. V lost 3 bases and J lost 0, with 12 bases in between. CDR3 sequence (DNA): TGTGCCAGCAGTGATGGTCTTAGGAGCTCCTATAATTCACCCCTCCACTTT. Amino acid sequence: CASSDGLRSSYNSPLHF.

The V and J genes are TRBV13 and TRBJ2-3; D is possibly TRBD1 (6 bases). The CDR3 has 16 amino acids. V lost 2 bases and J lost 1, with 13 bases in between. Germline loops: CDR1 PRHDT, CDR2 FYEKMQ (reference sequence). The CDR3 is CASSLLRTERTDTQYF. CDR3 DNA: TGTGCCAGCAGCTTACTCAGGACAGAACGCACAGATACGCAGTATTTT.

This chain uses TRBV5-6 with TRBJ1-2; 7 positions match TRBD1. V dropped 2 bases and J dropped 4; count of bases not matched to a gene: 11. The germline gives CDR1 SGHDT, CDR2 YYEEEE. The CDR3 length is 16 residues. The CDR3 nucleotides read TGTGCCAGCAGCTTCAGGACGGGACAGAACTTCTATGGCTACACCTTC. Protein sequence: CASSFRTGQNFYGYTF.

The chain uses TRBV5-1 and TRBJ2-2; 9 bases fit TRBD2. Germline CDR1 and CDR2: SGHRS and YFSETQ. The V segment lost 7 bases and the J segment 5 bases; nucleotides outside the gene matches: 6. The CDR3 loop spans 14 amino acids. CDR3 region: CASSGLASTGELFF. The CDR3 nucleotides read TGCGCCAGCTCGGGACTAGCCTCAACCGGGGAGCTGTTTTTT. Filled out from reference TRBV5-1 and TRBJ2-2, the complete variable domain reads KAGVTQTPRYLIKTRGQQVTLSCSPISGHRSVSWYQQTPGQGLQFLFEYFSETQRNKGNFPGRFSGRQFSNSRSEMNVSTLELGDSALYLCASSGLASTGELFFGEGSRLTVL.

V and J are TRBV30 and TRBJ1-2; D is uncertain. V was trimmed by 3 bases and J by 8 bases, leaving 16 bases between them. This CDR3 comprises 13 residues. Germline CDR1 and CDR2: GTSNPN and SVGIG (reference sequence). The CDR3 protein is CAWRSERGSGYTF. CDR3 nucleotide sequence: TGTGCCTGGAGGTCGGAACGGGGTTCGGGCTACACCTTC.

The chain combines TRBV5-1 with TRBJ1-5; TRBD1 might be the D (5 bases). The CDR3 sequence is 15 residues long. Germline CDR1 and CDR2: SGHRS and YFSETQ. The V end lost 6 bases, the J end lost 5 bases, and 18 bases lay between the germline ends. As DNA, the CDR3 is TGCGCCAGCAAGCGCAATGCGGGACCTGATCAGCCCCAGCATTTT. Protein sequence: CASKRNAGPDQPQHF. Using reference TRBV5-1 and TRBJ1-5 for the parts outside the CDR3, the full variable domain is KAGVTQTPRYLIKTRGQQVTLSCSPISGHRSVSWYQQTPGQGLQFLFEYFSETQRNKGNFPGRFSGRQFSNSRSEMNVSTLELGDSALYLCASKRNAGPDQPQHFGDGTRLSIL.

The genes are TRBV30 and TRBJ2-1; 16 nucleotides line up with TRBD2. The germline V gene has CDR1 GTSNPN and CDR2 SVGIG (reference sequence). V shed 0 bases, J shed 0 bases, and the junction held 2 bases outside the gene matches. The CDR3 covers 18 residues. The CDR3 loop reads CAWSVGLAGGSSYNEQFF. The CDR3 DNA is TGTGCCTGGAGTGTGGGACTAGCGGGGGGGTCCTCCTACAATGAGCAGTTCTTC.

The rearrangement links TRBV27 to TRBJ1-6; perhaps TRBD1 as D (6 bases). The germline V gene encodes CDR1 MNHEY and CDR2 SMNVEV (reference sequence). This CDR3 has 15 residues. Trimming cost V 1 base and J 5 bases, with 9 bases left between them. The CDR3 loop is CASSLLGGDNSPLHF. The CDR3 DNA reads TGTGCCAGCAGTTTATTAGGGGGAGATAATTCACCCCTCCACTTT.

Only a few counts were recorded for this clone. The CDR3 region has the DNA TGTGCCAGCAGCCCGAGGCCGAGCTCCTACGAGCAGTACTTC. Translated, it gives CASSPRPSSYEQYF. The V gene is TRBV14, the J gene TRBJ2-7, with D unresolved. With 4 bases removed from V and 0 bases from J, the gap between germline ends came to 10 bases. Germline CDR1 and CDR2: SGHDN and FVKESK. This CDR3 has 14 residues.

This chain joins TRBV5-6 and TRBJ1-5, with D uncertain. V was cut by 0 bases and J by 2 bases, with 9 bases left in between. CDR3 size: 15 residues. Germline V gene lookup returns CDR1 SGHDT and CDR2 YYEEEE. DNA of the CDR3: TGTGCCAGCAGCTTGGAAAGGCTAGGCAATCAGCCCCAGCATTTT. Translation: CASSLERLGNQPQHF.

The rearrangement joins TRBV12-3 or TRBV12-4 to TRBJ2-7; 7 bases are shared with TRBD2. After removal of 6 bases from V and 4 bases from J, the junction contained 6 bases not matched to a gene. CDR3 size: 13 residues. The CDR3 nucleotides are TGTGCCAGCAGGACCGGGGGGACTTACGAGCAGTACTTC. Protein: CASRTGGTYEQYF.

The gene calls are TRBV6-2 or TRBV6-3 and TRBJ1-2; 8 bases align to TRBD1. The CDR3 has 13 amino acids. With V trimmed by 5 bases and J by 3 bases, 2 bases remained unmatched. Germline V gene sequence: CDR1 MNHEY, CDR2 SVGEGT. This CDR3 reads CASSPGQDYGYTF. For the CDR3, the DNA is TGTGCCAGCAGTCCGGGACAGGACTATGGCTACACCTTC.

V is TRBV11-2 and J is TRBJ2-2; 11 bases map to TRBD2. V shed 3 bases and J 1 base; nucleotides not matched to a gene: 10. The germline gives CDR1 SGHAT, CDR2 FQNNGV. This CDR3 has 19 amino acids. The CDR3: CASSFPLAGGPKNTGELFF. CDR3 nucleotide sequence: TGTGCCAGCAGCTTTCCCCTAGCGGGGGGCCCAAAGAACACCGGGGAGCTGTTTTTT.

The CDR3 DNA reads TGTGCCAGCAGTACCGGGACAGGGTACAATGAGCAGTTCTTC. It yields the protein CASSTGTGYNEQFF. The V and J genes are TRBV6-5 and TRBJ2-1; 9 positions match TRBD1. The CDR3 is 14 amino acids. The germline gives CDR1 MNHEY, CDR2 SVGAGI. The trim removed 5 bases at V and 4 bases at J, leaving 3 bases unmatched.

Concerning this clone: The sample carries other DNA sequences with the same CDR3. The chain carries TRBV5-1 and TRBJ1-2; 9 positions agree with TRBD1. The germline CDR1 and CDR2 sequences are SGHRS and YFSETQ. The ends lost 0 bases at V and 6 bases at J; junction bases unmatched: 0. This CDR3 is built from 13 residues. The CDR3 loop reads CASSLGQGDGYTF. CDR3 DNA: TGCGCCAGCAGCTTGGGACAGGGGGATGGCTACACCTTC.